The 9 T cell receptor beta chains listed next were all sequenced from one sample in a study of beta chain features in type 1 diabetes. Of the isolated RNA, all was reverse transcribed, and so the sequenced material was expressed TCRB transcripts. Clones were read by immunoSEQ multiplex PCR, and TCRdb kept only the in-frame ones, dropping some. Among 680,000 or so clones listed, roughly a sixth were seen once. Sample: naive CD4+ T cells from blood. The receptors were gathered from a man aged 18 to 30 in good health.

Notes on this clone: The same CDR3 can be traced to other DNA sequences in this sample. This rearrangement joins TRBV5-1 to TRBJ2-1; 8 bases map to TRBD2. The CDR3 has 15 amino acids. Germline V gives CDR1 SGHRS, CDR2 YFSETQ. The V segment lost 0 bases and the J segment 2 bases; nucleotides outside the gene matches: 1. The CDR3 sequence is CASSLVAGTYNEQFF. DNA of the CDR3: TGCGCCAGCAGCTTGGTAGCGGGAACCTACAATGAGCAGTTCTTC.

This clone came up a few times. CDR3 DNA sequence: TGTGCCAGCAGCATTGTGACTAGCGGGAGTATGTCCTACAATGAGCAGTTCTTC. As protein: CASSIVTSGSMSYNEQFF. J is TRBJ2-1 and V is TRBV5-6; 12 nucleotides align to TRBD2. V lost 4 bases, J lost 1 base, and 9 bases stayed unmatched. The CDR3 length is 18 residues. CDR1 and CDR2 (germline): SGHDT, YYEEEE.

This sequence joins TRBV12-2 and TRBJ1-2. TRBV12-2 is a documented pseudogene. The CDR3 is 13 amino acids. The CDR3 region is CASRLIPTNGYTF. The DNA for the CDR3 is TGTGCAAGTCGCTTAATACCAACGAATGGCTACACCTTC.

In its sample, this clone was seen a few times. V is TRBV30 and J is TRBJ2-1; D remains unclear. The CDR3 consists of 15 residues. The V gene lost 0 bases and the J gene lost 4 bases, with 13 bases spanning the gap. Germline values: CDR1 GTSNPN, CDR2 SVGIG (reference sequence). CDR3 sequence: CAWSVKGIGYNEQFF. In nucleotides, the CDR3 is TGTGCCTGGAGTGTAAAAGGGATTGGGTACAATGAGCAGTTCTTC.

The CDR3 reads CASSVEPVAKNIQYF. The CDR3 DNA sequence: TGTGCCAGCAGCGTAGAACCAGTAGCCAAAAACATTCAGTACTTC. V and J are TRBV9 and TRBJ2-4; D is unclear. CDR1 is SGDLS and CDR2 is YYNGEE in the germline V gene. This CDR3 spans 15 amino acids. Deletions cut 0 bases from V and 0 bases from J, with 7 bases between.

In its sample, this clone was seen a few times. This chain uses TRBV4-3 with TRBJ2-7, with D unresolved. Germline assignment: CDR1 LGHNA and CDR2 YSLEER. This CDR3 is 14 amino acids long. V was cut by 1 base and J by 1 base, with 8 bases left in between. CDR3 region: CASSQVGGSYEQYF. CDR3 in DNA: TGCGCCAGCAGCCAAGTAGGTGGTTCCTACGAGCAGTACTTC.

The table lists this clone with a few counts. This chain uses TRBV7-2 with TRBJ2-7; 11 bases map to TRBD2. From germline, CDR1 is SGHTA and CDR2 FQGNSA. The CDR3 is made up of 16 amino acids. With 0 bases clipped from V and 7 bases from J, the junction kept 8 bases outside the gene matches. CDR3 in DNA: TGTGCCAGCAGCTTAGCTAGCGGGGGGGCCTCGGGTGAGCAGTACTTC. Protein: CASSLASGGASGEQYF.

The chain joins TRBV9 to TRBJ1-6; 7 nucleotides agree with TRBD1. The J segment lost 1 base and the V segment lost 3 bases, leaving 4 bases of the junction unmatched. The CDR3 loop spans 16 amino acids. The germline gives CDR1 SGDLS, CDR2 YYNGEE. In DNA, the CDR3 is TGTGCCAGCAGCGCCTACAGGGGATCCTATAATTCACCCCTCCACTTT. It codes for CASSAYRGSYNSPLHF.

The chain couples TRBV2 to TRBJ2-5, with TRBD2 as a possible D gene (5 bases). V was pared by 7 bases and J by 4 bases, with 19 bases between. This CDR3 spans 15 amino acids. Looked up from germline, CDR1 is SNHLY and CDR2 is FYNNEI. The CDR3 DNA sequence: TGTGCCAGCAAGGTCCACGCCCTAGCCACAGAGACCCAGTACTTC. The encoded protein is CASKVHALATETQYF.